Each of the 16 T cell receptor beta chains below was sequenced from the same sample in a study of blood T cell repertoires in COVID-19. Using immunoSEQ multiplex PCR, the repertoire was profiled, and TCRdb retains in-frame clones only, with some absent. The sample lists 150,000 to 180,000 clones, 75% to 95% occurring once. Source material: peripheral blood. These receptors were obtained from a man between 45 and 60 years old with acute or convalescent COVID-19.

Here the CDR3 DNA reads TGTGCCAGCAGCTCGACAGGTCCAGATACGCAGTATTTT. Translating it yields CASSSTGPDTQYF. The chain joins TRBV7-2 to TRBJ2-3; perhaps TRBD1 as D (6 bases). Trimming took 4 bases from V and 4 from J, leaving 9 bases between them. In germline, CDR1 is SGHTA, CDR2 FQGNSA. This CDR3 region has 13 residues. Full variable domain (rest looked up from reference TRBV7-2 and TRBJ2-3): GAGVSQSPSNKVTEKGKDVELRCDPISGHTALYWYRQSLGQGLEFLIYFQGNSAPDKSGLPSDRFSAERTGGSVSTLTIQRTQQEDSAVYLCASSSTGPDTQYFGPGTRLTVL.

The sample holds one count of this clone. Within the sample, other DNA sequences also encode this same CDR3. This chain connects TRBV18 to TRBJ1-4; 8 nucleotides line up with TRBD1. The CDR3 loop spans 15 amino acids. The V gene's germline CDR1 is KGHSH and CDR2 LQKENI. J was trimmed by 0 bases and V by 5 bases; bases with no gene match: 2. Here the CDR3 DNA reads TGTGCCAGCTCAGAACAGGGGGCAACTAATGAAAAACTGTTTTTT. The encoded protein is CASSEQGATNEKLFF.

J is TRBJ1-5 and V is TRBV30; D is perhaps TRBD1 (5 bases). This CDR3 region has 13 residues. Trimming took off 0 bases at V and 5 bases at J, with 8 bases between the two ends. Germline V gene data show CDR1 as GTSNPN and CDR2 as SVGIG (reference sequence). The CDR3 DNA reads as TGTGCCTGGAGTGTACAGGAAGATCAGCCCCAGCATTTT. Its protein is CAWSVQEDQPQHF.

CDR3 bases: TGTGCCAGCAGTTACGACAGTTTCCCGACTAGCAATCAGCCCCAGCATTTT. It yields the protein CASSYDSFPTSNQPQHF. The chain links TRBV6-2 or TRBV6-3 to TRBJ1-5; D perhaps matches TRBD1 (5 bases). CDR3 length: 17 amino acids. V was shortened by 2 bases and J by 0 bases, with 14 bases between the two germline ends. Per germline, CDR1 MNHEY and CDR2 SVGEGT.

The genes are TRBV6-2 or TRBV6-3 and TRBJ2-7; no clear D gene. The length of the CDR3 is 13 residues. Deletions cut 6 bases from V and 2 bases from J, with 11 bases between. Germline V lookup: CDR1 MNHEY, CDR2 SVGEGT. Here the CDR3 reads CASSNLRAYEQYF. Here the CDR3 DNA reads TGTGCCAGCAGCAATCTCCGGGCCTACGAGCAGTACTTC.

The rearrangement links TRBV9 to TRBJ2-3; 10 nucleotides match TRBD2. Trimming cost V 1 base and J 7 bases; bases outside gene matches: 6. The CDR3 runs to 15 residues. The germline CDR1 and CDR2 sequences are SGDLS and YYNGEE. CDR3 loop: CASSVTSGEFNTQYF. As DNA, the CDR3 is TGTGCCAGCAGCGTAACTAGCGGGGAGTTTAATACGCAGTATTTT.

V usage is TRBV6-1 and J usage is TRBJ1-6, with D perhaps matching TRBD1 (6 bases). CDR1 is MNHNS and CDR2 is SASEGT in the germline V gene. V dropped 3 bases and J dropped 7 bases, with 10 bases sitting between them. The CDR3 contains 14 residues. The CDR3, as DNA: TGTGCCAGCAGTGACGACAGGCTGAATTCACCCCTCCACTTT. This encodes CASSDDRLNSPLHF.

The gene calls are TRBV19 and TRBJ2-3, with D unresolved. Germline V gives CDR1 LNHDA, CDR2 SQIVND (reference sequence). This CDR3 has 11 amino acids. V shed 5 bases and J shed 6 bases, with 6 bases lying between them. DNA for the CDR3: TGTGCCAGTAGTTCGAGGGATACGCAGTATTTT. Amino acids: CASSSRDTQYF.

The V and J genes are TRBV5-4 and TRBJ2-1; 11 bases fit TRBD2. Per the germline V gene, CDR1 is SGHNT and CDR2 is YYREEE (reference sequence). The trim removed 0 bases at V and 4 bases at J, leaving 3 bases unmatched. The CDR3 has 16 residues. CDR3 residues: CASSLGGLAEYNEQFF. For the CDR3, the DNA is TGTGCCAGCAGCTTGGGGGGACTAGCGGAGTACAATGAGCAGTTCTTC.

The CDR3 protein is CASRIGLNTEAFF. CDR3 DNA: TGTGCCAGTAGGATCGGGTTAAACACTGAAGCTTTCTTT. The V gene is TRBV19, the J gene TRBJ1-1; D gene unclear. V was pared by 6 bases and J by 2 bases, with 10 bases between. The CDR3 consists of 13 residues. From germline, CDR1 is LNHDA and CDR2 SQIVND (reference sequence).

This clone was found once. The rearrangement links TRBV7-2 to TRBJ2-5, with 7 bases matching TRBD2. The CDR3 runs to 14 residues. The germline CDR1 and CDR2 sequences are SGHTA and FQGNSA. Unmatched junction bases numbered 3, after V lost 5 bases and J lost 0 bases. CDR3 sequence (DNA): TGTGCCAGCAGCCCGCGGGGGTACCAAGAGACCCAGTACTTC. It is translated as CASSPRGYQETQYF.

The rearrangement links TRBV5-8 to TRBJ1-2, with D tentatively TRBD1 (5 bases). Trimming took 2 bases from V and 3 from J, leaving 8 bases between them. Germline V gene data show CDR1 as SGHTS and CDR2 as YDEGEE. The CDR3 spans 13 residues. The CDR3 here is CASSFGRDYGYTF. The CDR3 DNA reads TGTGCCAGCAGCTTCGGCAGGGACTATGGCTACACCTTC.

CDR3 nucleotides: TGTGCCAGCAGCGACAGGGGTTGGAATGAGCAGTTCTTC. Protein sequence: CASSDRGWNEQFF. V gene TRBV14 combines with J gene TRBJ2-1, with 8 bases fitting TRBD1. Germline lookup yields CDR1 SGHDN and CDR2 FVKESK. This CDR3 region has 13 residues. J lost 7 bases, V lost 5 bases, and 4 bases had no gene match.

The genes are TRBV29-1 and TRBJ2-1, with TRBD2 matching 8 bases. The CDR3 consists of 15 residues. V lost 5 bases, J lost 5 bases, and 11 bases stayed unmatched. Germline values: CDR1 SQVTM, CDR2 ANQGSEA. Here the CDR3 reads CSVPKPAGGDNEQFF. The CDR3 region has the DNA TGCAGCGTTCCAAAACCGGCGGGGGGAGACAATGAGCAGTTCTTC.

The V gene is TRBV30, the J gene TRBJ2-1, with 9 nucleotides matching TRBD2. V lost 0 bases and J lost 3; bases outside the gene matches: 3. This CDR3 has 15 amino acids. Germline CDR1 GTSNPN, CDR2 SVGIG (reference sequence). The CDR3 DNA is TGTGCCTGGAGTGTAGGTAGCGGGGGCTACAATGAGCAGTTCTTC. It codes for CAWSVGSGGYNEQFF.

This clone was observed a single time. The rearrangement joins TRBV19 to TRBJ1-6; D is perhaps TRBD1 (6 bases). Germline lookup yields CDR1 LNHDA and CDR2 SQIVND (reference sequence). V lost 10 bases and J 8 bases, leaving 21 bases between the germline ends. The CDR3 runs to 15 residues. The CDR3 nucleotides are TGTGCCACTGCCGTATTCGGGGGGCAGGATTCACCCCTCCACTTT. Residues: CATAVFGGQDSPLHF.